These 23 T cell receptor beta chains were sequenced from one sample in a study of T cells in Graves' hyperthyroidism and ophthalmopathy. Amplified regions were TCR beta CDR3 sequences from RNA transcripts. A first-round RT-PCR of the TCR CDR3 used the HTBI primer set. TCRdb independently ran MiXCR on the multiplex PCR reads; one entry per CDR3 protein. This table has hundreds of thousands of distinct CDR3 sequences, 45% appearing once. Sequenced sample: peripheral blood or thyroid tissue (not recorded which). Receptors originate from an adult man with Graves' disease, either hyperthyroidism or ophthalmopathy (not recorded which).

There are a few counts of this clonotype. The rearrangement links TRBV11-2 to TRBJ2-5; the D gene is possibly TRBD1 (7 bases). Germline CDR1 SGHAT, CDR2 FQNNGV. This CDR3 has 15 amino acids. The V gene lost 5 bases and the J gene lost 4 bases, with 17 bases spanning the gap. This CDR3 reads CASSAGQRPGETQYF. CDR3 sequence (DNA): TGTGCCAGCAGCGCGGGACAGCGCCCGGGAGAGACCCAGTACTTC.

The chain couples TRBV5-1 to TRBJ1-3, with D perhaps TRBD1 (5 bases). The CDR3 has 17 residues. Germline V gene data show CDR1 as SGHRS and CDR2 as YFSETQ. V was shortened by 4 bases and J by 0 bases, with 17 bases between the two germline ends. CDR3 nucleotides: TGCGCCAGCAGCCGCTTCAGTCAGGGTAGCTCTGGAAACACCATATATTTT. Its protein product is CASSRFSQGSSGNTIYF.

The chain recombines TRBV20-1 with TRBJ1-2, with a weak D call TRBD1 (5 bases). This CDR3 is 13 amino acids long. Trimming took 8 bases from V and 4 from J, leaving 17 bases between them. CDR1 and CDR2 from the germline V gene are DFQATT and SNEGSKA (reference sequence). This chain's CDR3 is CSTNRLLGYGYTF. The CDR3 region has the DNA TGCAGTACTAACAGGCTGTTGGGCTATGGCTACACCTTC.

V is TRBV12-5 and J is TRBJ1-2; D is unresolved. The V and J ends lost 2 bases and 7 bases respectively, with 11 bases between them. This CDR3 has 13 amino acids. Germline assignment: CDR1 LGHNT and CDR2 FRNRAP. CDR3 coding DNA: TGTGCTAGTGGTTTGTACCTTACTAGTGGCTACACCTTC. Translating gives CASGLYLTSGYTF.

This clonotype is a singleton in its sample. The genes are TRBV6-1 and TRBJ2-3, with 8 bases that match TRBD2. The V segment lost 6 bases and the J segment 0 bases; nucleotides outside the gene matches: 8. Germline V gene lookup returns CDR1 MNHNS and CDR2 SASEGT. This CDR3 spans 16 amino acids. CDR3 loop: CASRAGGAVSTDTQYF. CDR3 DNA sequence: TGTGCCAGCAGGGCGGGAGGCGCGGTGAGCACAGATACGCAGTATTTT.

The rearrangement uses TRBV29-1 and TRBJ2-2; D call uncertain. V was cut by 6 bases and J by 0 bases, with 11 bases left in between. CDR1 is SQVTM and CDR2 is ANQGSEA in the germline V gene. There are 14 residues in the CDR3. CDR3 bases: TGCAGCGTCCTCGGGCGGCCGAACACCGGGGAGCTGTTTTTT. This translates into CSVLGRPNTGELFF.

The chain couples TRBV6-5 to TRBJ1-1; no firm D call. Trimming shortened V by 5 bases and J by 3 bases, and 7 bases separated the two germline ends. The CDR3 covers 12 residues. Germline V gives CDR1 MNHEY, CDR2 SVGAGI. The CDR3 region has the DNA TGTGCCAGCAGTGAACGGCACACTGAAGCTTTCTTT. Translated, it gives CASSERHTEAFF.

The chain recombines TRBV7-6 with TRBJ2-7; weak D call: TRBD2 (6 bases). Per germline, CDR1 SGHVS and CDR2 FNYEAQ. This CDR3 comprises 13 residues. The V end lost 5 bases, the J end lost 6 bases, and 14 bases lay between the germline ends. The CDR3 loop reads CASSLGGKVEQYF. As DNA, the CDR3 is TGTGCCAGCAGCCTCGGCGGGAAGGTCGAGCAGTACTTC.

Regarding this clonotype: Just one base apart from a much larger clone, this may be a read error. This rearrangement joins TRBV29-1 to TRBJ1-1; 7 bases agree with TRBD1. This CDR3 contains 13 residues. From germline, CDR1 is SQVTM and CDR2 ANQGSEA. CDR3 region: CSVDPGQSAEVFF. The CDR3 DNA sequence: TGCAGCGTTGACCCGGGACAGTCCGCTGAAGTTTTCTTT.

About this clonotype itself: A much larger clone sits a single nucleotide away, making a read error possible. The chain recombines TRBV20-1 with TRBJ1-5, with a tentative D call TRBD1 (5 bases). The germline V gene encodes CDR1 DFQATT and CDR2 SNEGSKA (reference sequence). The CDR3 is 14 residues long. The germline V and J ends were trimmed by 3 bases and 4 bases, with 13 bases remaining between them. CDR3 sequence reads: CSARGVGGNQPQHF. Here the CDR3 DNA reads TGCAGTGCTAGGGGGGTGGGCGGGAATCAGCCCCAGCATTTT.

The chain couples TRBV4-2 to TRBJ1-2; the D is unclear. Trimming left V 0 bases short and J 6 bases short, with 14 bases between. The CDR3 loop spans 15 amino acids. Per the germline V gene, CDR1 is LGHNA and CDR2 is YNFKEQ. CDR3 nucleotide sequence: TGTGCCAGCAGCCAAGAATGGGGTGGCTATGATGGCTACACCTTC. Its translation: CASSQEWGGYDGYTF.

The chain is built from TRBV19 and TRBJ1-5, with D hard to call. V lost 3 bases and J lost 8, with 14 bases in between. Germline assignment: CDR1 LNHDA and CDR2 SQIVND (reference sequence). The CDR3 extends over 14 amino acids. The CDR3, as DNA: TGTGCCAGTAGTATGTTTGGCCGAGAGGAGCCCCAGCATTTT. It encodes CASSMFGREEPQHF. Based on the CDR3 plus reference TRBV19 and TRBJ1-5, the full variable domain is DGGITQSPKYLFRKEGQNVTLSCEQNLNHDAMYWYRQDPGQGLRLIYYSQIVNDFQKGDIAEGYSVSREKKESFPLTVTSAQKNPTAFYLCASSMFGREEPQHFGDGTRLSIL.

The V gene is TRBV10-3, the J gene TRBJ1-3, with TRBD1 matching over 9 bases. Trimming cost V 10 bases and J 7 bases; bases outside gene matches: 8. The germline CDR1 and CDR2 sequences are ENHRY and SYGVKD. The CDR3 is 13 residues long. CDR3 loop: CATRRDRENTIYF. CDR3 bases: TGTGCCACCCGCCGGGACAGGGAGAACACCATATATTTT.

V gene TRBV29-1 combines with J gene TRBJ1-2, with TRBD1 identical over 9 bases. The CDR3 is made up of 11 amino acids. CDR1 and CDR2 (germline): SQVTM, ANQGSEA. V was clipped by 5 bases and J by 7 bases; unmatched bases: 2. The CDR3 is CSVRDRAGYTF. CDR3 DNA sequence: TGCAGCGTTAGGGACAGGGCTGGCTACACCTTC. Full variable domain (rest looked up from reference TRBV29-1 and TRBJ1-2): SAVISQKPSRDICQRGTSLTIQCQVDSQVTMMFWYRQQPGQSLTLIATANQGSEATYESGFVIDKFPISRPNLTFSTLTVSNMSPEDSSIYLCSVRDRAGYTFGSGTRLTVV.

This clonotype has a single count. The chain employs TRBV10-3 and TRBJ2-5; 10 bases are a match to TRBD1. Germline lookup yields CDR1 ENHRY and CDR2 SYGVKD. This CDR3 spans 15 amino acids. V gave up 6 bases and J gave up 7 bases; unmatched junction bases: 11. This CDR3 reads CAISQAGTGDGTQYF. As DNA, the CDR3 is TGTGCCATCAGCCAGGCCGGGACAGGGGACGGGACCCAGTACTTC.

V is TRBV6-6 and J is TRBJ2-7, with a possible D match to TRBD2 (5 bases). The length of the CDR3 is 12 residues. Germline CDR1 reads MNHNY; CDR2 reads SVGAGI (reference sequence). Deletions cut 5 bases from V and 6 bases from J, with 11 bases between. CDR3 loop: CASSQAAGEQYF. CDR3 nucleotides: TGTGCCAGCAGTCAGGCGGCGGGCGAGCAGTACTTC.

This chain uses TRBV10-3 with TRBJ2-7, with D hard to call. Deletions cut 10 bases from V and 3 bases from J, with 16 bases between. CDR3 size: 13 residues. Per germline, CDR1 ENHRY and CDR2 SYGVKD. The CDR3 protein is CASTLTSRYEQYF. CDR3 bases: TGTGCCAGCACGTTGACCAGCCGCTACGAGCAGTACTTC.

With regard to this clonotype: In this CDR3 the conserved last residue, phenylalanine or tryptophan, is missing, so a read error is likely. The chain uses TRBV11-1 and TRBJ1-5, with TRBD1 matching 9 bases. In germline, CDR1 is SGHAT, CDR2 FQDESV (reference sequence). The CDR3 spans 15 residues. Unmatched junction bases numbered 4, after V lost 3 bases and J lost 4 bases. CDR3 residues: CASSLTGGLNQPQHL. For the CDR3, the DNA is TGTGCCAGCAGCTTGACAGGGGGTTTGAATCAGCCCCAGCATCTT.

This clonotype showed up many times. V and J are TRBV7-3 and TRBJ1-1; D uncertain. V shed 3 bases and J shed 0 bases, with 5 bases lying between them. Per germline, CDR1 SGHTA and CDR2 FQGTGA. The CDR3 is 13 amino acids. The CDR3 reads CASSLTVNTEAFF. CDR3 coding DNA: TGTGCCAGCAGCTTGACGGTGAACACTGAAGCTTTCTTT. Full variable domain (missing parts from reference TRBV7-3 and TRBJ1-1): GAGVSQTPSNKVTEKGKYVELRCDPISGHTALYWYRQSLGQGPEFLIYFQGTGAADDSGLPNDRFFAVRPEGSVSTLKIQRTERGDSAVYLCASSLTVNTEAFFGQGTRLTVV.

Here the CDR3 DNA reads TGCAGTGCTAGGCCCAGCGGACGAGCTTTCTTT. Translating gives CSARPSGRAFF. The rearrangement links TRBV20-1 to TRBJ1-1; D gene unclear. The CDR3 is 11 residues long. Germline CDR1 is DFQATT and CDR2 is SNEGSKA (reference sequence). V lost 3 bases to trimming and J lost 10 bases, with 12 bases between them.

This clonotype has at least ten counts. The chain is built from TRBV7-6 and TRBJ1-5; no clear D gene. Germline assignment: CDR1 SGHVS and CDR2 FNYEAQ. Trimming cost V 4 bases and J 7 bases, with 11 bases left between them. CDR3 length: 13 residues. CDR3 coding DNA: TGTGCCAGCAGCTCTCTATTCGGGCAGCCCCAGCATTTT. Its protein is CASSSLFGQPQHF.

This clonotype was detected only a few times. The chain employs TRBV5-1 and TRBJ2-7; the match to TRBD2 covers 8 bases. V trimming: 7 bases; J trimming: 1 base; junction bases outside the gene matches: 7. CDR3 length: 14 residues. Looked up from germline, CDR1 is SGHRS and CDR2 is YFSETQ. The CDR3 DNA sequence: TGCGCCAGCCGCCGGGAGGGCCCATCCTACGAGCAGTACTTC. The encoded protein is CASRREGPSYEQYF. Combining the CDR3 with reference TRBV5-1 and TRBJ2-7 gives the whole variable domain KAGVTQTPRYLIKTRGQQVTLSCSPISGHRSVSWYQQTPGQGLQFLFEYFSETQRNKGNFPGRFSGRQFSNSRSEMNVSTLELGDSALYLCASRREGPSYEQYFGPGTRLTVT.

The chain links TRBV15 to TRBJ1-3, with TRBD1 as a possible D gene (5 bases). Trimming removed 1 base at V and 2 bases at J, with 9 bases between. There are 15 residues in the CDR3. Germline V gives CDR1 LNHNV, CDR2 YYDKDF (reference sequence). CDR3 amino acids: CATSRAGSPGNTIYF. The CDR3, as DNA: TGTGCCACCAGCAGAGCAGGGAGCCCTGGAAACACCATATATTTT.